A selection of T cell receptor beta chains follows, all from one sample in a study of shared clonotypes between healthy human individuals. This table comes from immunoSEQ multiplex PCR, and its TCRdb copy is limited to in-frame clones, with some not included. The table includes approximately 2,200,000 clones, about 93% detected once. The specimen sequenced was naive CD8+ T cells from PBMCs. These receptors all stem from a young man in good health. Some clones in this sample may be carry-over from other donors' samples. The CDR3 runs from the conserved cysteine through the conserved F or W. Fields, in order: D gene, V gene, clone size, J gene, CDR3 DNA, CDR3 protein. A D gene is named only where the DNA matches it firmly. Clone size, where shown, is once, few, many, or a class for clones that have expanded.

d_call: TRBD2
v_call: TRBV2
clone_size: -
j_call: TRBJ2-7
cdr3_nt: TGTGCCAGCGGGGCGGGAGGAGGCTACGAGCAGTACTTC
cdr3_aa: CASGAGGGYEQYF

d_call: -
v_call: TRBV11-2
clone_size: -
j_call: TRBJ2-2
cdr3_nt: TGTGCCAGCAGCTTGGGGTTTATTGCGGCCCGGGGCGGGGAGCTGTTTTTT
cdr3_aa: CASSLGFIAARGGELFF

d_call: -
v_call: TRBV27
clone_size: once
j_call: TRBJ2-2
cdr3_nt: TGTGCCAGCAGTCCCAGGGGTCCCGGGGAGCTGTTTTTT
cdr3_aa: CASSPRGPGELFF

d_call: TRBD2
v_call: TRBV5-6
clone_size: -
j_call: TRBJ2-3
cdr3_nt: TGTGCCAGCAGGACAACTAGCGGGGCTCCGGATACGCAGTATTTT
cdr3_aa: CASRTTSGAPDTQYF

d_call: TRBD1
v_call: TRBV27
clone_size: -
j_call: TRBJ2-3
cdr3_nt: TGTGCCAGCAGACCGGACAGGATAACAGATACGCAGTATTTT
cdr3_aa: CASRPDRITDTQYF

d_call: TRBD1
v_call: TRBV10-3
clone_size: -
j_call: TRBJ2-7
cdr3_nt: TGTGCCATCAGTGAGCCGGGACAGGGTTCGTACGAGCAGTACTTC
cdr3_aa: CAISEPGQGSYEQYF

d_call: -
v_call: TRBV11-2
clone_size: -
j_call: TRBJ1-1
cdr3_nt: TGTGCCAGCAGCTTCGGACCAAACACTGAAGCTTTCTTT
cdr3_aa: CASSFGPNTEAFF

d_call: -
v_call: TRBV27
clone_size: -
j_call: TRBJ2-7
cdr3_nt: TGTGCCAGCAGTTTAGTGAGTCAGGCGGCAGGTGAGCAGTACTTC
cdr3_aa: CASSLVSQAAGEQYF

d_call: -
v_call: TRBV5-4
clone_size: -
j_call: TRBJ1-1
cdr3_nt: TGTGCCAGCAGCTTGGGGGTCCCGAACACTGAAGCTTTCTTT
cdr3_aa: CASSLGVPNTEAFF

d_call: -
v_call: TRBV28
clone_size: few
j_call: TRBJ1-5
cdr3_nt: TGTGCCAGCAGTTTTGCGGGACCACAGCCCCAGCATTTT
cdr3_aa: CASSFAGPQPQHF

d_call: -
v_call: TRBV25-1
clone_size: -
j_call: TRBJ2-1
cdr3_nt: TGTGCCAGCAGTGGCCCGACCTCTTACAATGAGCAGTTCTTC
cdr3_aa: CASSGPTSYNEQFF

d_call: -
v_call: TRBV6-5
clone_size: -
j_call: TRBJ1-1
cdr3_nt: TGTGCCAGCAGTTACTCGGGGGAGGGAACTTTCTTT
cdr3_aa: CASSYSGEGTFF

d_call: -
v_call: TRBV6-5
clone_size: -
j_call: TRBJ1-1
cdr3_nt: TGTGCCAGCAGTTCCTTACAGAAGAACACTGAAGCTTTCTTT
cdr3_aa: CASSSLQKNTEAFF

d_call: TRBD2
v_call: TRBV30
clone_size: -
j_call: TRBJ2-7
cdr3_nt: TGTGCCTGGACGGGACTAGCGGGGTCCGAGCAGTACTTC
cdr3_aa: CAWTGLAGSEQYF

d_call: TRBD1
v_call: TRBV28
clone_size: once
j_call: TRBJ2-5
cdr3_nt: TGTGCCAGCAGTTATGTATCCGGACAGGGGCAAGAGACCCAGTACTTC
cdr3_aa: CASSYVSGQGQETQYF

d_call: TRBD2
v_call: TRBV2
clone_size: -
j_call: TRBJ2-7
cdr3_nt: TGTGCCAGCGCAGAACTACCGGGACAGACGACTAGCGGATCCTTGGAGCAGTACTTC
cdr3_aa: CASAELPGQTTSGSLEQYF

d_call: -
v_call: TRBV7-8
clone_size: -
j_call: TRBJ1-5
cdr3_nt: TGTGCCAGCAGCCCGAGACAGGCTAATCAGCCCCAGCATTTT
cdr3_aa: CASSPRQANQPQHF

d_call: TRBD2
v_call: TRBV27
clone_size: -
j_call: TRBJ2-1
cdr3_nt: TGTGCCAGCAGTTTATCACCCTCCCGACTAGCGGGAGATCGTGAGCAGTTCTTC
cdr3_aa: CASSLSPSRLAGDREQFF

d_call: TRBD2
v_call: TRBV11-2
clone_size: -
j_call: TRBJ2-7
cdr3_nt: TGTGCCAGCAGCTTACAGGGACTAGCGGGACTCTACGAGCAGTACTTC
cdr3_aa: CASSLQGLAGLYEQYF

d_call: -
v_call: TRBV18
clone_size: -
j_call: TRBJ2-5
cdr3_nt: TGTGCCAGCTCACCCCAGTACAGGGACCAAGAGACCCAGTACTTC
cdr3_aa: CASSPQYRDQETQYF

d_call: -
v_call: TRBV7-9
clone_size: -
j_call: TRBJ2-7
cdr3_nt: TGTGCCAGCAGCTCTCCGGGCCTATCCCCTAGGGAGCAGTACTTC
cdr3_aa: CASSSPGLSPREQYF

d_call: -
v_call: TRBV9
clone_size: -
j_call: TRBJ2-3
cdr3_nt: TGTGCCAGCAGCGTAAGGTCGGGAAGCACAGATACGCAGTATTTT
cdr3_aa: CASSVRSGSTDTQYF

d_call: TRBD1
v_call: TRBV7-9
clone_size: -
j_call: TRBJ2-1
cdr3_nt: TGTGCCAGCAGCCTGCCCCGGGACAGGGGAAATGAGCAGTTCTTC
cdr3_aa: CASSLPRDRGNEQFF

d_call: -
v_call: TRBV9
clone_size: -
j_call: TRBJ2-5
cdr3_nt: TGTGCCAGCAGCCCCGTATTAAGCGAGTACCAAGAGACCCAGTACTTC
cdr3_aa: CASSPVLSEYQETQYF

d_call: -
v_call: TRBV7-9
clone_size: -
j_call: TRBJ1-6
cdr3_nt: TGTGCCAGCAGCTTGAGTGGGGTTAATTCACCCCTCCACTTT
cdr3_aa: CASSLSGVNSPLHF

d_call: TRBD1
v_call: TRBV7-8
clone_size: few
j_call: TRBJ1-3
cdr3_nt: TGTGCCAGCAGCTCAGGACAGGGAAGCTCTGGAAACACCATATATTTT
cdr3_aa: CASSSGQGSSGNTIYF

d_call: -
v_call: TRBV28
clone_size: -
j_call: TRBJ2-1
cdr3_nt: TGTGCCAGCAGTTTTTACTACAATGAGCAGTTCTTC
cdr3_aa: CASSFYYNEQFF

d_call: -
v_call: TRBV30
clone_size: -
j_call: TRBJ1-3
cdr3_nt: TGTGCCTGGAAGAAGGCGGGCACCATATATTTT
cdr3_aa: CAWKKAGTIYF

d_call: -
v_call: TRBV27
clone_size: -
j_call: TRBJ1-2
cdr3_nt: TGTGCCAGCAGTTCTTATTCGGGGGGCTCGATCTATGGCTACACCTTC
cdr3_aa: CASSSYSGGSIYGYTF

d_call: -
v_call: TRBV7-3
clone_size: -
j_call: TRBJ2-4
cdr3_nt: TGTGCCAGCAGCTTAACCGGGACAAGCAAAAACATTCAGTACTTC
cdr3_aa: CASSLTGTSKNIQYF

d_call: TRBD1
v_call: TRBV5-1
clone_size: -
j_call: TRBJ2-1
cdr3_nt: TGCGCCAGCAGCCTCCCCGGGACAGCTATCTACAATGAGCAGTTCTTC
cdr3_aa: CASSLPGTAIYNEQFF

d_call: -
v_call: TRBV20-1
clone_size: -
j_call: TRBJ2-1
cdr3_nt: TGCAGTGCCACTACGGGGGCGCTTAAGTTCTTC
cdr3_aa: CSATTGALKFF

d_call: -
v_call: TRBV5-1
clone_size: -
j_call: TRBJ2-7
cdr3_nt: TGCGCCAGCAGCTTCCAGGCCGGGGAGGAAGCCTACGAGCAGTACTTC
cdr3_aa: CASSFQAGEEAYEQYF

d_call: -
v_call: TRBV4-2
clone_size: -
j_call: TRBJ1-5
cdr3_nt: TGTGCCAGCAGCCAGTTGGGGGGCTCGGATCAGCCCCAGCATTTT
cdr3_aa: CASSQLGGSDQPQHF

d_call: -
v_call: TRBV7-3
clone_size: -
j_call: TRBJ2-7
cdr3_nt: TGTGCCAGCAGCTTAAAAGCGGCACCGGACGAGCAGTACTTC
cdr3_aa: CASSLKAAPDEQYF

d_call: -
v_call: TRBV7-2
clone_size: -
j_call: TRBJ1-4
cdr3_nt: TGTGCCAGCAGCGTTTTTAGGGGAAGTGAAAAACTGTTTTTT
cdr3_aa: CASSVFRGSEKLFF

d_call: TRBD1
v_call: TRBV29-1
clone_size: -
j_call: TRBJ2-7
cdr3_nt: TGCAGCGTAGGGCGTCGGGACAGGCGGTACGAGCAGTACTTC
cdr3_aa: CSVGRRDRRYEQYF

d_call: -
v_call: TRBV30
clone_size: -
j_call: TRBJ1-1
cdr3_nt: TGTGCCTGGAGTCGGGGAGTAGCGAACACTGAAGCTTTCTTT
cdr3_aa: CAWSRGVANTEAFF

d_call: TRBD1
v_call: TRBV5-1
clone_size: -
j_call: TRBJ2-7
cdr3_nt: TGCGCCAGCAGCCCGGGACAGGGGGTCGAGCAGTACTTC
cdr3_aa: CASSPGQGVEQYF

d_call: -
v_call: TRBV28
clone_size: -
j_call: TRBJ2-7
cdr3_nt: TGTGCCAGCAGTTTAGGGGGCGCGGAGGACTACGAGCAGTACTTC
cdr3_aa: CASSLGGAEDYEQYF

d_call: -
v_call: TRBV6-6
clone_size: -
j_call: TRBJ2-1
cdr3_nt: TGTGCCACCCTAGGGGGCAATGAGCAGTTCTTC
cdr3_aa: CATLGGNEQFF

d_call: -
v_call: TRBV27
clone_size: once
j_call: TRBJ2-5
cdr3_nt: TGTGCCAGCAGTTTCTGGGGGGAGACCCAGTACTTC
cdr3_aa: CASSFWGETQYF

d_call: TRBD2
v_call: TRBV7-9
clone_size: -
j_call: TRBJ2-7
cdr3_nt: TGTGCCAGCAGTATCGGGACTACCACCTACGAGCAGTACTTC
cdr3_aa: CASSIGTTTYEQYF

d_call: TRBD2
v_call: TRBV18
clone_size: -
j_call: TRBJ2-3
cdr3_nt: TGTGCCAGCTCACCTCCGGGACTAGCGGGAGTTACAGATACGCAGTATTTT
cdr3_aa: CASSPPGLAGVTDTQYF

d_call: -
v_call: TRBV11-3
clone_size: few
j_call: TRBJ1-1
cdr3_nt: TGTGCCAGCAGCACCCGTGGTGGAGAAGCTTTCTTT
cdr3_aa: CASSTRGGEAFF

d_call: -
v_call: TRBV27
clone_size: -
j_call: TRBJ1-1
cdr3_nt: TGTGCCAGCAGTTTATCAGAATTAAACACTGAAGCTTTCTTT
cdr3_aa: CASSLSELNTEAFF

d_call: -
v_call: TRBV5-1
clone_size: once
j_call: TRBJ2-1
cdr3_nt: TGCGCCAGCAGCCCAGAATGGCCTAGCGCAAATGAGCAGTTCTTC
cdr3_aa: CASSPEWPSANEQFF

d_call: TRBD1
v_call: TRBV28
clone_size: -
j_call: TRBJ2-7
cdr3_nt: TGTGCCAGCTCTCCAGAAGACAGGGAGTGCTACGAGCAGTACTTC
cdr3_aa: CASSPEDRECYEQYF

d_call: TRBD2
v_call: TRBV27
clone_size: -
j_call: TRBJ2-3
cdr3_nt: TGTGCCAGCAGCCTACTCGGAGCGGGAGGACGCACAGATACGCAGTATTTT
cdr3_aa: CASSLLGAGGRTDTQYF

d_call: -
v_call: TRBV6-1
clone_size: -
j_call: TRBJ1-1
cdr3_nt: TGTGCCAGCAGTATCTGGCAGCTTACGGAAGCTTTCTTT
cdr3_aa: CASSIWQLTEAFF

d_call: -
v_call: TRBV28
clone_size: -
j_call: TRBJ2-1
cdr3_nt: TGTGCCAGCAGTTGGATGGAAAGCTCCTACAATGAGCAGTTCTTC
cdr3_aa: CASSWMESSYNEQFF

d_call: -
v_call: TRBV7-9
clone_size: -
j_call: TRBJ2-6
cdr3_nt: TGTGCCAGCAGCTCTAACTGGGGACCTGGGGTCGGGGCCAACGTCCTGACTTTC
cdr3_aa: CASSSNWGPGVGANVLTF

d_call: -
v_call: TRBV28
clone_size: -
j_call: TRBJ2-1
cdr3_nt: TGTGCCAGCAGTCTCCACAGGGAAATCAATGAGCAGTTCTTC
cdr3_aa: CASSLHREINEQFF

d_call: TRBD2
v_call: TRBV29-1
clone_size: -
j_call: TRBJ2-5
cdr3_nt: TGCAGCGTTGAAGATCTAGCTAGCGGGCTCGTGGAGACCCAGTACTTC
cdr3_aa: CSVEDLASGLVETQYF